One and the same sample provided the 24 T cell receptor beta chains below, sequenced in a study of blood T cell repertoires in COVID-19 (dated by TCRdb to about 2020). The library was made by the immunoSEQ multiplex PCR assay. Imported from immuneACCESS, the table was reduced by TCRdb to in-frame sequences with V and J called. These copies leave out some clones; in studies compared against another copy, an unresolved V gene accounts for under half, and the cause of the remainder is not known. This sample lists under 300,000 clones; about 90% were detected once. Clones ranked in the top ten supply around 6% of the sample. Sequencing used PBMCs or T cells enriched from blood (not recorded which). Receptors were obtained from a woman in her thirties with acute COVID-19.

For the CDR3, the DNA is TGTGCCAGCAGGTCGGACAATCAGCCCCAGCATTTT. Its translation is CASRSDNQPQHF. The V and J genes are TRBV19 and TRBJ1-5; no clear D gene. Trimming pared 9 bases from V and 3 bases from J, leaving 9 bases between. This CDR3 has 12 amino acids. The germline gives CDR1 LNHDA, CDR2 SQIVND (reference sequence).

The V and J genes are TRBV5-4 and TRBJ1-2; 7 nucleotides agree with TRBD1. This CDR3 is 14 amino acids long. Germline V gives CDR1 SGHNT, CDR2 YYREEE (reference sequence). Losses at the gene ends were 0 bases for V and 8 bases for J; bases not matched to a gene: 7. CDR3 coding DNA: TGTGCCAGCAGCTTGGACCTACAGGGGTCCGGCTACACCTTC. Its protein product is CASSLDLQGSGYTF. Full variable domain (missing parts from reference TRBV5-4 and TRBJ1-2): ETGVTQSPTHLIKTRGQQVTLRCSSQSGHNTVSWYQQALGQGPQFIFQYYREEENGRGNFPPRFSGLQFPNYSSELNVNALELDDSALYLCASSLDLQGSGYTFGSGTRLTVV.

The CDR3 DNA is TGTGCCAGCAGCTTAACCGCGGGGACAGGGGGAATCCATAATTCACCCCTCCACTTT. Its translation: CASSLTAGTGGIHNSPLHF. This chain joins TRBV7-6 and TRBJ1-6, with 11 bases matching TRBD1. The germline V gene encodes CDR1 SGHVS and CDR2 FNYEAQ. The length of the CDR3 is 19 residues. V shed 2 bases and J 5 bases; nucleotides not matched to a gene: 11.

The sample holds one count of this clone. The chain joins TRBV28 to TRBJ1-6, with D possibly TRBD1 on 6 matching bases. The CDR3 sequence is 16 residues long. CDR1 is MDHEN and CDR2 is SYDVKM in the germline V gene. V shed 4 bases and J shed 5 bases, with 15 bases lying between them. The CDR3 loop is CASSSLPGHNNSPLHF. CDR3 sequence (DNA): TGTGCCAGCAGTTCGCTACCGGGACATAATAATTCACCCCTCCACTTT.

CDR3 loop: CASSQGLAGDLANTGELFF. The CDR3 DNA reads TGCGCCAGCAGCCAAGGACTAGCGGGAGACCTCGCGAACACCGGGGAGCTGTTTTTT. The gene calls are TRBV4-1 and TRBJ2-2; 12 bases align to TRBD2. V lost 1 base, J lost 0 bases, and 6 bases stayed unmatched. The CDR3 runs 19 residues. Germline V gene sequence: CDR1 MGHRA, CDR2 YSYEKL.

The chain employs TRBV6-5 and TRBJ2-7; D is unclear. V lost 4 bases, J lost 5 bases, and 9 bases lay in between. Germline V lookup: CDR1 MNHEY, CDR2 SVGAGI. The length of the CDR3 is 12 residues. The CDR3 bases are TGTGCCAGCAGTTCCCTATCGGACGAGCAGTACTTC. The encoded protein is CASSSLSDEQYF.

The rearrangement uses TRBV12-3 or TRBV12-4 and TRBJ1-1; no clear D gene. The CDR3 sequence is 13 residues long. Deletions cut 1 base from V and 3 bases from J, with 6 bases between. The CDR3 DNA is TGTGCCAGCAGTTTAGGGTGGCACACTGAAGCTTTCTTT. Its translation is CASSLGWHTEAFF.

V gene TRBV7-2 combines with J gene TRBJ1-2, with 8 bases fitting TRBD1. This CDR3 region has 17 residues. Trimming cost V 2 bases and J 3 bases; bases outside gene matches: 11. Germline loops: CDR1 SGHTA, CDR2 FQGNSA. CDR3 region: CASSLRSGTGIYYGYTF. CDR3 nucleotides: TGTGCCAGCAGCTTACGAAGCGGGACAGGAATTTACTATGGCTACACCTTC. The variable domain in full, completed from reference TRBV7-2 and TRBJ1-2, reads GAGVSQSPSNKVTEKGKDVELRCDPISGHTALYWYRQSLGQGLEFLIYFQGNSAPDKSGLPSDRFSAERTGGSVSTLTIQRTQQEDSAVYLCASSLRSGTGIYYGYTFGSGTRLTVV.

This clone has a handful of counts. The sample carries other DNA sequences with the same CDR3. V is TRBV27 and J is TRBJ2-3; 9 bases match TRBD1. CDR1 and CDR2 (germline): MNHEY, SMNVEV (reference sequence). The trim removed 4 bases at V and 2 bases at J, leaving 4 bases unmatched. The CDR3 is made up of 15 amino acids. The CDR3 nucleotides are TGTGCCAGCAGTTCACAGGGGGCCCTCACAGATACGCAGTATTTT. Amino acid sequence: CASSSQGALTDTQYF.

This clone was found once. The chain recombines TRBV5-6 with TRBJ2-2; D unresolved. The CDR3 is made up of 16 amino acids. The V and J ends lost 0 bases and 2 bases respectively, with 11 bases between them. CDR1 is SGHDT, CDR2 YYEEEE, per germline. The CDR3 DNA reads as TGTGCCAGCAGCTTGGGCCCGACGACTAACACCGGGGAGCTGTTTTTT. Translation gives CASSLGPTTNTGELFF.

The V call is TRBV7-3, the J call TRBJ2-3; tentative D call: TRBD1 (5 bases). The CDR3 length is 11 residues. The germline V and J ends were trimmed by 5 bases and 8 bases, with 8 bases remaining between them. Germline V gives CDR1 SGHTA, CDR2 FQGTGA. The CDR3: CASSAQGTQYF. The CDR3, as DNA: TGTGCCAGCAGCGCCCAGGGTACGCAGTATTTT.

V usage is TRBV3-1 (or the pseudogene TRBV3-2) and J usage is TRBJ2-2; unclear D gene. CDR1 is LGHDT and CDR2 is YNNKEL in the germline V gene (reference sequence). Trimming removed 5 bases from V and 5 bases from J, with 9 bases in between. There are 13 residues in the CDR3. CDR3 in amino acids: CASSYYQTGELFF. Here the CDR3 DNA reads TGTGCCAGCAGCTATTACCAGACCGGGGAGCTGTTTTTT.

This clone came up once. J is TRBJ2-2 and V is TRBV4-2, with a possible D match to TRBD2 (6 bases). The CDR3 has 16 amino acids. Germline lookup yields CDR1 LGHNA and CDR2 YNFKEQ. V was cut by 4 bases and J by 4 bases, with 16 bases left in between. CDR3 DNA: TGTGCCAGCAGCCTCCGTCTGGGAGCGGGCACCGGGGAGCTGTTTTTT. This translates into CASSLRLGAGTGELFF.

V and J are TRBV7-8 and TRBJ1-5, with D maybe TRBD1 (6 bases). The germline V and J ends were trimmed by 3 bases and 1 base, with 10 bases remaining between them. The CDR3 loop spans 15 amino acids. From germline, CDR1 is SGHVS and CDR2 FQNEAQ. DNA for the CDR3: TGTGCCAGCAGCTTCGGGGGGCAAAGCAATCAGCCCCAGCATTTT. Translating gives CASSFGGQSNQPQHF.

V usage is TRBV28 and J usage is TRBJ1-5; TRBD1 matches 7 bases. The germline V gene encodes CDR1 MDHEN and CDR2 SYDVKM. With 9 bases clipped from V and 5 bases from J, the junction kept 7 bases outside the gene matches. The CDR3 sequence is 13 residues long. The CDR3 DNA reads as TGTGCCAGTCGCGGGACAGCCGATCAGCCCCAGCATTTT. Residues: CASRGTADQPQHF. The full variable domain, its missing parts supplied by reference TRBV28 and TRBJ1-5, is DVKVTQSSRYLVKRTGEKVFLECVQDMDHENMFWYRQDPGLGLRLIYFSYDVKMKEKGDIPEGYSVSREKKERFSLILESASTNQTSMYLCASRGTADQPQHFGDGTRLSIL.

The V call is TRBV28, the J call TRBJ1-4, with TRBD1 matching over 9 bases. The length of the CDR3 is 17 residues. Germline V gene sequence: CDR1 MDHEN, CDR2 SYDVKM. The J segment lost 5 bases and the V segment lost 5 bases, leaving 12 bases of the junction unmatched. CDR3 in amino acids: CASSTPGQGTLNEKLFF. The CDR3 coding sequence is TGTGCCAGCAGTACCCCGGGACAGGGAACTTTGAATGAAAAACTGTTTTTT.

This chain connects TRBV27 to TRBJ1-2; tentative D call: TRBD1 (5 bases). V was trimmed by 0 bases and J by 3 bases, leaving 5 bases between them. Germline CDR1 reads MNHEY; CDR2 reads SMNVEV (reference sequence). There are 13 residues in the CDR3. In DNA form, the CDR3 reads TGTGCCAGCAGTTTATCAGGGGACTATGGCTACACCTTC. This encodes CASSLSGDYGYTF.

On this clone itself: A junction boundary mismatches the germline segment, possibly from a read error. V gene TRBV5-1 combines with J gene TRBJ2-1; D unresolved. Germline V gives CDR1 SGHRS, CDR2 YFSETQ. The CDR3 contains 11 residues. CDR3 region: CASSLFDEVVF. CDR3 in DNA: TGCGCCAGCAGCTTGTTTGATGAGGTGGTCTTC.

This clone has more than one count but fewer than ten. The V gene is TRBV10-1, the J gene TRBJ2-2; 8 nucleotides match TRBD1. Germline CDR1 reads WNHNN; CDR2 reads SYGVQD (reference sequence). The CDR3 is 13 amino acids. V gave up 4 bases and J gave up 5 bases; unmatched junction bases: 0. CDR3 nucleotides: TGCGCCAGCAGTGGACAGGGGACCGGGGAGCTGTTTTTT. Protein: CASSGQGTGELFF.

This rearrangement joins TRBV28 to TRBJ1-4, with TRBD1 matching over 7 bases. The CDR3 extends over 14 amino acids. From germline, CDR1 is MDHEN and CDR2 SYDVKM. The junction had 2 bases not matched to a gene; V was cut back by 4 bases and J by 3 bases. CDR3 sequence: CASSSGQPNEKLFF. Written as DNA, the CDR3 is TGTGCCAGCAGTTCGGGACAGCCTAATGAAAAACTGTTTTTT.

The chain joins TRBV5-1 to TRBJ2-3; a weak D match, TRBD1 (6 bases). The V gene's germline CDR1 is SGHRS and CDR2 YFSETQ. This CDR3 has 15 residues. Trimming pared 0 bases from V and 2 bases from J, leaving 10 bases between. CDR3 DNA: TGCGCCAGCAGCTTGGCCTCAGGGGCCACAGATACGCAGTATTTT. This encodes CASSLASGATDTQYF.

The chain is built from TRBV18 and TRBJ2-1; the match to TRBD2 covers 7 bases. Germline trimming cut 2 bases from V and 5 bases from J; bases unmatched to any gene: 9. Germline CDR1 reads KGHSH; CDR2 reads LQKENI. The length of the CDR3 is 16 residues. The DNA for the CDR3 is TGTGCCAGCTCACCAGGCGTGGCTAGCGGAGACAATGAGCAGTTCTTC. As protein: CASSPGVASGDNEQFF.

This clone was observed a handful of times. This chain uses TRBV19 with TRBJ1-5, with TRBD1 matching over 7 bases. V lost 3 bases to trimming and J lost 2 bases; unmatched junction nucleotides: 4. Germline V CDR1 and CDR2: LNHDA, SQIVND (reference sequence). This CDR3 region has 15 residues. The CDR3 sequence is CASSIDRVGNQPQHF. The CDR3 bases are TGTGCCAGTAGTATCGACAGGGTAGGCAATCAGCCCCAGCATTTT.

J is TRBJ2-1 and V is TRBV18; 9 positions agree with TRBD2. From germline, CDR1 is KGHSH and CDR2 LQKENI. The CDR3 runs to 16 residues. V dropped 1 base and J dropped 5; count of bases not matched to a gene: 6. CDR3 loop: CASSPLETSGHNEQFF. For the CDR3, the DNA is TGTGCCAGCTCACCACTGGAGACTAGCGGACACAATGAGCAGTTCTTC.